This T cell receptor beta chain stems from a study of human T cells and chemical hapten exposure. Study-wide context: The use of 2% DPC on about 2 cm by about 2 cm of upper inner arm skin constituted sensitization.

As to time point: patch test 3, about 24 weeks after DPC sensitization. Documented treatment: therapeutic diphenylcyclopropenone sensitization with weekly scalp DPC. The V gene's germline CDR1 is SGHRS and CDR2 YFSETQ. V was clipped by 1 base and J by 2 bases, with 9 bases between them. The CDR3 has 14 amino acids. TCRdb reprocessed the RACE reads with MiXCR, giving one entry per CDR3 protein. The data hold around 200,000 distinct CDR3 sequences, with 24% observed a single time. This sample comprised whole blood, obtained in connection with sensitization to the hapten diphenylcyclopropenone (DPC). This TCR was sampled from a woman between 35 and 50 years old with alopecia areata. Some clones in this sample may be carry-over from other donors' samples. This chain uses TRBV5-1 with TRBJ2-5; D uncertain. CDR3 DNA: TGCGCCAGCAGCTTGTCCGTCCTACAAGAGACCCAGTACTTC. Translating it yields CASSLSVLQETQYF. Filled out from reference TRBV5-1 and TRBJ2-5, the complete variable domain reads KAGVTQTPRYLIKTRGQQVTLSCSPISGHRSVSWYQQTPGQGLQFLFEYFSETQRNKGNFPGRFSGRQFSNSRSEMNVSTLELGDSALYLCASSLSVLQETQYFGPGTRLLVL.